The 30 T cell receptor beta chains given below trace back to one sample, sequenced in a study of graft-versus-host responses after intestinal transplantation. Repertoires were generated with immunoSEQ multiplex PCR, while TCRdb's copy carries only in-frame clones and drops some. This table has 6,500 to 7,500 clones, 30% to 40% appearing once. Responders (roughly 200,000, CFSE-labeled) met roughly 200,000 stimulators that were irradiated and violet-dye-labeled. Sequenced here: alloreactive CD8+ T cells from a mixed lymphocyte reaction culture, sampled before transplantation. Subset: CFSE-low proliferating T cells sorted from roughly 6-day pre-transplant mixed lymphocyte reaction (GvH or HvG direction). Receptors were obtained from a human patient who was an organ donor for intestinal transplantation.

This clone was seen a few times. This chain links TRBV7-9 with TRBJ1-6; a possible D gene is TRBD1 (5 bases). Trimming pared 8 bases from V and 8 bases from J, leaving 28 bases between. The germline gives CDR1 SEHNR, CDR2 FQNEAQ (reference sequence). The CDR3 totals 18 residues. CDR3 amino acids: CASGHEGQGWRQDSPLHF. CDR3 nucleotides: TGTGCCAGCGGTCACGAAGGGCAGGGATGGCGTCAGGATTCACCCCTCCACTTT.

The chain carries TRBV2 and TRBJ2-7; 10 positions agree with TRBD1. The junction had 7 bases not matched to a gene; V was cut back by 3 bases and J by 2 bases. CDR1 and CDR2 (germline): SNHLY, FYNNEI. This CDR3 comprises 16 residues. Here the CDR3 DNA reads TGTGCCAGCAGTGACTCCGGGACAGGGGATACCTACGAGCAGTACTTC. Residues: CASSDSGTGDTYEQYF.

V and J are TRBV19 and TRBJ2-7; 7 nucleotides match TRBD2. CDR3 size: 13 residues. Looked up from germline, CDR1 is LNHDA and CDR2 is SQIVND (reference sequence). With V trimmed by 5 bases and J by 3 bases, 4 bases remained unmatched. CDR3 DNA: TGTGCCAGTAGTTTCGCGGGAGACTACGAGCAGTACTTC. This gives the protein CASSFAGDYEQYF.

This rearrangement joins TRBV27 to TRBJ1-6; D gene uncertain. Looked up from germline, CDR1 is MNHEY and CDR2 is SMNVEV (reference sequence). V shed 6 bases and J shed 10 bases, with 25 bases lying between them. There are 17 residues in the CDR3. CDR3 region: CASSQKGGWKGVSPLHF. As DNA, the CDR3 is TGTGCCAGCAGCCAAAAGGGAGGGTGGAAGGGAGTGTCACCCCTCCACTTT.

J is TRBJ2-7 and V is TRBV27; a weak D match, TRBD1 (8 bases). Trimming pared 0 bases from V and 3 bases from J, leaving 24 bases between. This CDR3 is built from 19 residues. From germline, CDR1 is MNHEY and CDR2 SMNVEV (reference sequence). CDR3 nucleotides: TGTGCCAGCAGTTTATCGCGATACCACAGGGGGGGGGACCTCTACGAGCAGTACTTC. Amino acid sequence: CASSLSRYHRGGDLYEQYF.

The rearrangement uses TRBV9 and TRBJ2-3, with 8 bases matching TRBD1. The length of the CDR3 is 16 residues. Germline CDR1 SGDLS, CDR2 YYNGEE. J lost 2 bases, V lost 3 bases, and 8 bases had no gene match. The CDR3 loop is CASSARQGSSTDTQYF. The CDR3 DNA is TGTGCCAGCAGCGCCCGACAGGGGTCTTCCACAGATACGCAGTATTTT.

The chain has TRBV7-3 and TRBJ1-1, with a weak D call TRBD1 (6 bases). V lost 1 base and J 1 base, leaving 34 bases between the germline ends. The length of the CDR3 is 23 residues. Germline lookup yields CDR1 SGHTA and CDR2 FQGTGA. The CDR3 sequence: CASSLMPYRVALIRPIPNTEAFF. CDR3 nucleotides: TGTGCCAGCAGCTTAATGCCCTACAGGGTAGCGCTAATCCGGCCAATCCCGAACACTGAAGCTTTCTTT.

This clone was detected a few times. The chain uses TRBV5-1 and TRBJ1-1, with a tentative D call TRBD1 (6 bases). The CDR3 runs 15 residues. Germline assignment: CDR1 SGHRS and CDR2 YFSETQ. Trimming stripped 3 bases from V and 5 bases from J, with 17 bases between. The CDR3 nucleotides read TGCGCCAGCAGCTCTATACCCAGAAGGGGGACTGAAGCTTTCTTT. Its translation: CASSSIPRRGTEAFF.

This clone ranks as medium-sized. The gene calls are TRBV5-1 and TRBJ2-7, with TRBD2 identical over 12 bases. The junction had 7 bases not matched to a gene; V was cut back by 4 bases and J by 5 bases. This CDR3 has 15 amino acids. Germline V gene sequence: CDR1 SGHRS, CDR2 YFSETQ. CDR3 coding DNA: TGCGCCAGCAGCCGGTCTAGCGGGAGGGCCCACGAGCAGTACTTC. Protein: CASSRSSGRAHEQYF.

This chain links TRBV10-1 with TRBJ2-3; possible D gene TRBD2, 6 bases. The CDR3 runs to 15 residues. V shed 9 bases and J shed 4 bases, with 20 bases lying between them. Germline assignment: CDR1 WNHNN and CDR2 SYGVQD (reference sequence). The CDR3 bases are TGCGCCAGGAGACCGACTAGTCCCCTGCCAGATACGCAGTATTTT. Amino acid sequence: CARRPTSPLPDTQYF.

This clone was detected a few times. The chain carries TRBV7-3 and TRBJ2-4; TRBD1 matches at 7 bases. From germline, CDR1 is SGHTA and CDR2 FQGTGA. The CDR3 is 13 amino acids. Trimming at V came to 2 bases and at J to 14 bases, leaving 9 bases not matched to a gene. CDR3 sequence: CASSLGWDSYKYF. The CDR3 DNA follows: TGTGCCAGCAGCTTAGGCTGGGACAGTTACAAGTACTTC.

The chain combines TRBV6-1 with TRBJ2-1; 8 bases map to TRBD2. CDR1 is MNHNS and CDR2 is SASEGT in the germline V gene. The V gene end was trimmed by 2 bases and the J gene end by 4 bases; junction bases not matched to a gene: 13. CDR3 size: 18 residues. The CDR3 reads CASSEPFGSGRGYNEQFF. CDR3 nucleotide sequence: TGTGCCAGCAGTGAACCATTTGGATCCGGGAGGGGTTACAATGAGCAGTTCTTC.

About this clone itself: The junction does not match germline at one end; this may be a read error. The rearrangement links TRBV4-1 to TRBJ2-7; 7 bases match TRBD2. Germline lookup yields CDR1 MGHRA and CDR2 YSYEKL. CDR3 size: 15 residues. CDR3 DNA: TGTGCCAGCAGCCAAGTAGAAGGCGGGAGCCACGAGCAGTACTTC. It specifies CASSQVEGGSHEQYF.

The V call is TRBV4-2, the J call TRBJ2-7; possible D gene TRBD2, 5 bases. V lost 1 base, J lost 2 bases, and 18 bases lay in between. The length of the CDR3 is 17 residues. Germline V gene lookup returns CDR1 LGHNA and CDR2 YNFKEQ. CDR3 DNA sequence: TGTGCCAGCAGCCAAGTTTGGTCTAGCATTCGAACCTACGAGCAGTACTTC. This translates into CASSQVWSSIRTYEQYF.

This clone was observed a few times. The chain recombines TRBV2 with TRBJ1-6; D remains unclear. Between the trimmed V and J ends, which lost 6 bases and 0 bases, there was a span of 9 bases. Germline-derived CDR1 and CDR2 are SNHLY and FYNNEI. This CDR3 contains 15 residues. The CDR3 DNA follows: TGTGCCAGCAGGGCGGATAGCTCCTATAATTCACCCCTCCACTTT. Translation gives CASRADSSYNSPLHF.

The rearrangement uses TRBV28 and TRBJ2-4, with TRBD2 matching 12 bases. This CDR3 spans 23 amino acids. Trimming took 3 bases from V and 0 from J; bases not matched to a gene: 21. Germline assignment: CDR1 MDHEN and CDR2 SYDVKM. DNA of the CDR3: TGTGCCAGCAGTTTTGTCATTGGTCGGCTAGCGGGAGGGGGGGGCTTAGCCAAAAACATTCAGTACTTC. Its protein product is CASSFVIGRLAGGGGLAKNIQYF.

The chain joins TRBV29-1 to TRBJ1-2; D gene uncertain. The germline V gene encodes CDR1 SQVTM and CDR2 ANQGSEA. The CDR3 loop spans 13 amino acids. The germline V and J ends were trimmed by 0 bases and 7 bases, with 12 bases remaining between them. The CDR3, as DNA: TGCAGCGTTGAAGAATGGCCTCAGATTGGCTACACCTTC. This codes for CSVEEWPQIGYTF.

This clone was observed a handful of times. The chain is built from TRBV18 and TRBJ1-1, with a tentative D call TRBD1 (6 bases). V lost 1 base and J lost 4, with 16 bases in between. This CDR3 has 16 residues. Germline V gene data show CDR1 as KGHSH and CDR2 as LQKENI. The CDR3 DNA reads TGTGCCAGCTCACCACTGGCGACAGGTAAGTGCACTGAAGCTTTCTTT. Its protein product is CASSPLATGKCTEAFF. Variable domain in full (rest from reference TRBV18 and TRBJ1-1): NAGVMQNPRHLVRRRGQEARLRCSPMKGHSHVYWYRQLPEEGLKFMVYLQKENIIDESGMPKERFSAEFPKEGPSILRIQQVVRGDSAAYFCASSPLATGKCTEAFFGQGTRLTVV.

The chain carries TRBV29-1 and TRBJ2-3, with 11 bases lining up with TRBD2. Trimming at V came to 8 bases and at J to 3 bases, leaving 10 bases not matched to a gene. Looked up from germline, CDR1 is SQVTM and CDR2 is ANQGSEA. CDR3 size: 15 residues. CDR3 DNA sequence: TGCAGCACCTTGACTAGCGGGGTTTTTACAGATACGCAGTATTTT. Its protein is CSTLTSGVFTDTQYF.

The chain couples TRBV7-3 to TRBJ1-5; perhaps TRBD1 as D (5 bases). Germline V gives CDR1 SGHTA, CDR2 FQGTGA. This CDR3 has 14 residues. V lost 4 bases, J lost 4 bases, and 11 bases lay in between. The CDR3 here is CASSSTEINQPQHF. CDR3 DNA sequence: TGTGCCAGCAGCTCGACAGAAATTAATCAGCCCCAGCATTTT.

This clone was seen a few times. The chain is built from TRBV5-1 and TRBJ1-2; unclear D gene. This CDR3 is 19 amino acids long. Germline V lookup: CDR1 SGHRS, CDR2 YFSETQ. V was trimmed by 0 bases and J by 2 bases, leaving 23 bases between them. The CDR3 DNA is TGCGCCAGCAGCTTGGTAATATGGGAGGGCCCCCGTGGGAACTATGGCTACACCTTC. Its protein is CASSLVIWEGPRGNYGYTF.

The CDR3 DNA is TGTGCCAGCAGCTTGGGGCAGTTCAATCAGCCCCAGCATTTT. Amino acid sequence: CASSLGQFNQPQHF. V is TRBV13 and J is TRBJ1-5; TRBD1 might be the D (5 bases). CDR1 and CDR2 from the germline V gene are PRHDT and FYEKMQ (reference sequence). V lost 3 bases and J 3 bases, leaving 9 bases between the germline ends. CDR3 length: 14 residues.

A few counts support this clone. The rearrangement joins TRBV7-6 to TRBJ1-2, with 10 bases fitting TRBD1. This CDR3 has 18 amino acids. CDR1 is SGHVS, CDR2 FNYEAQ, per germline. Trimming removed 0 bases from V and 4 bases from J; junction bases left unmatched: 11. The CDR3 sequence: CASSLARGQGRPTYGYTF. In nucleotides, the CDR3 is TGTGCCAGCAGCTTAGCGAGGGGACAGGGGCGCCCCACCTATGGCTACACCTTC. Complete variable domain (other parts from reference TRBV7-6 and TRBJ1-2): GAGVSQSPRYKVTKRGQDVALRCDPISGHVSLYWYRQALGQGPEFLTYFNYEAQQDKSGLPNDRFSAERPEGSISTLTIQRTEQRDSAMYRCASSLARGQGRPTYGYTFGSGTRLTVV.

This rearrangement joins TRBV6-9 to TRBJ2-1; 9 nucleotides align to TRBD2. Germline CDR1 MNHGY, CDR2 SVAAGI. The CDR3 length is 16 residues. After removal of 1 base from V and 10 bases from J, the junction contained 11 bases not matched to a gene. DNA of the CDR3: TGTGCCAGCAGTTATTTCTCTAGCGGGACACAGGGAGAGCAGTTCTTC. This codes for CASSYFSSGTQGEQFF.

Only a few counts were recorded for this clone. The V gene is TRBV4-1, the J gene TRBJ2-3; 9 bases line up with TRBD2. Germline V gene data show CDR1 as MGHRA and CDR2 as YSYEKL. This CDR3 contains 14 residues. V was clipped by 8 bases and J by 1 base; unmatched bases: 4. The CDR3 DNA reads as TGCGCCAGCGGAGAGCGGGGGGGCACAGATACGCAGTATTTT. It specifies CASGERGGTDTQYF.

The rearrangement links TRBV29-1 to TRBJ1-2; 9 nucleotides agree with TRBD1. The germline gives CDR1 SQVTM, CDR2 ANQGSEA. The V and J ends lost 7 bases and 1 base, in that order; junction bases with no gene match: 4. The CDR3 extends over 13 amino acids. CDR3 nucleotides: TGCAGCGCGACAGGGGGGGATAACTATGGCTACACCTTC. The encoded protein is CSATGGDNYGYTF.

The genes are TRBV7-3 and TRBJ1-2; 7 bases fit TRBD1. This CDR3 has 16 residues. Trimming took 4 bases from V and 0 from J; bases not matched to a gene: 8. Per the germline V gene, CDR1 is SGHTA and CDR2 is FQGTGA. In nucleotides, the CDR3 is TGTGCCAGCAGCTACCCCGGGACAGACACTAACTATGGCTACACCTTC. Translating it yields CASSYPGTDTNYGYTF.

The chain couples TRBV7-3 to TRBJ1-2; 7 bases agree with TRBD1. CDR1 and CDR2 from the germline V gene are SGHTA and FQGTGA. This CDR3 has 14 amino acids. The junction had 5 bases not matched to a gene; V was cut back by 5 bases and J by 2 bases. CDR3 DNA sequence: TGTGCCAGCAGCGAAGGGACAGCAAACTATGGCTACACCTTC. Protein: CASSEGTANYGYTF. Full variable domain (remainder filled in from reference TRBV7-3 and TRBJ1-2): GAGVSQTPSNKVTEKGKYVELRCDPISGHTALYWYRQSLGQGPEFLIYFQGTGAADDSGLPNDRFFAVRPEGSVSTLKIQRTERGDSAVYLCASSEGTANYGYTFGSGTRLTVV.

The CDR3 nucleotides are TGTGCCAGCAAGCCGGGACAGGGGTCCTACGAGCAGTACTTC. Translation gives CASKPGQGSYEQYF. The V and J genes are TRBV5-4 and TRBJ2-7; TRBD1 matches 10 bases. With 6 bases clipped from V and 1 base from J, the junction kept 4 bases outside the gene matches. Looked up from germline, CDR1 is SGHNT and CDR2 is YYREEE (reference sequence). CDR3 length equals 14 residues.

The sample holds a few counts of this clone. The junction differs from germline at one of its ends, possibly a read error. The V and J genes are TRBV4-1 and TRBJ2-3; TRBD2 matches 7 bases. The CDR3 totals 14 residues. Per germline, CDR1 MGHRA and CDR2 YSYEKL. The CDR3 spells CASSLLAVTDTQYF. The DNA of the CDR3 is TGTGCCAGCAGCCTTCTAGCGGTGACAGATACGCAGTATTTT.